The sequence of this TCR beta chain was determined in a study of T cell responses to AZD1222 COVID-19 vaccine. Study results and limitations: Vaccine-associated CD4 TCRs ranged over spike, dominating at 160-218 and 743-854. Clonal diversity may have been underestimated, and the donors were mostly white British, with more females than males. The study identified only a handful of AZD1222 recipients as seropositive at baseline. Unmutated variant regions are reportedly the target of nearly half of TCRs that are spike-specific.

A word on this clone: Its antigen is unknown.

This CDR3 is built from 14 residues. Germline values: CDR1 GTSNPN, CDR2 SVGIG (reference sequence). Trimming cost V 5 bases and J 0 bases, with 14 bases left between them. The data were produced by immunoSEQ multiplex PCR, yet TCRdb's version contains in-frame clones alone and is incomplete. The data show tens of thousands of clones, 65% to 85% seen once. This clonotype was sampled from an adult in good health. The chain links TRBV30 to TRBJ2-7, with D perhaps matching TRBD1 or TRBD2 (5 bases each). The specimen comprised peripheral blood, sampled on day 0 of MenACWY control vaccination. The CDR3 region has the DNA TGTGCCTGGGGACCCCTGGGGGTCTCCTACGAGCAGTACTTC. Residues: CAWGPLGVSYEQYF.